This TCR beta chain stems from a study of blood T cells in healthy people across ages. The second PCR ran roughly 7 to 12 cycles with a sample-barcoded 5' primer and J-beta primers. TCRdb recomputed calls from the 5' RACE reads with MiXCR, one row per CDR3 protein. The data contain fewer than 2,000,000 distinct CDR3 sequences, about two fifths of them singletons. V gave up 1 base and J gave up 4 bases; unmatched junction bases: 2. Germline CDR1 and CDR2: SQVTM and ANQGSEA. The CDR3 length is 13 residues. The people who gave samples were healthy Caucasians from Russia, aged roughly 6 to 90. The draw of peripheral blood yielded approximately 10 milliliters from each donor.

The sequenced material came from blood. J is TRBJ1-1 and V is TRBV29-1; TRBD1 aligns across 8 bases. This clonotype was obtained from a human donor in good health. The CDR3 sequence is CSVEGDRGTEAFF. For the CDR3, the DNA is TGCAGCGTTGAAGGAGACAGGGGCACTGAAGCTTTCTTT.